This passage covers 16 T cell receptor beta chains from one sample sequenced in a study of blood T cell repertoires in COVID-19. Profiled with immunoSEQ multiplex PCR; TCRdb holds only in-frame clones, not every one. The sample includes approximately 110,000 clones, approximately 81% of them seen just once. Sequencing was done on a sample of peripheral blood. These receptors were obtained from a man aged 40-49 years with acute or convalescent COVID-19.

The V gene is TRBV18, the J gene TRBJ2-3; a possible D gene is TRBD2 (5 bases). The V end was cut by 2 bases, the J end by 0 bases, with 9 bases between. This CDR3 is built from 15 residues. Germline V gene data show CDR1 as KGHSH and CDR2 as LQKENI. The CDR3 DNA follows: TGTGCCAGCTCACCAGAGGGATTAAGCACAGATACGCAGTATTTT. This encodes CASSPEGLSTDTQYF.

The rearrangement links TRBV27 to TRBJ2-1; D possibly corresponds to TRBD2 (5 bases). Deletions cut 6 bases from V and 6 bases from J, with 12 bases between. The length of the CDR3 is 13 residues. CDR1 is MNHEY and CDR2 is SMNVEV in the germline V gene (reference sequence). The DNA for the CDR3 is TGTGCCAGCAGCCTCGGGGTTTTCAATGAGCAGTTCTTC. Translation: CASSLGVFNEQFF.

The gene calls are TRBV6-5 and TRBJ2-6, with D possibly TRBD2 on 6 matching bases. This CDR3 is built from 16 residues. Trimming took off 0 bases at V and 1 base at J, with 7 bases between the two ends. Germline V lookup: CDR1 MNHEY, CDR2 SVGAGI. Here the CDR3 DNA reads TGTGCCAGCAGTTACTCGGGGGGTTCTGGGGCCAACGTCCTGACTTTC. It codes for CASSYSGGSGANVLTF.

There are a few counts of this clone. This rearrangement joins TRBV7-9 to TRBJ2-7, with D possibly TRBD2 on 6 matching bases. V lost 5 bases and J lost 7, with 21 bases in between. This CDR3 has 15 residues. Germline V gene sequence: CDR1 SEHNR, CDR2 FQNEAQ (reference sequence). The CDR3 nucleotides read TGTGCCAGCAGCCCCGGGGCGGAGGGTCTGAGGGAGCAGTACTTC. Protein: CASSPGAEGLREQYF.

This rearrangement joins TRBV28 to TRBJ2-7; 9 bases match TRBD2. After removal of 6 bases from V and 3 bases from J, the junction contained 9 bases not matched to a gene. CDR3 length: 15 amino acids. Germline V CDR1 and CDR2: MDHEN, SYDVKM. Here the CDR3 DNA reads TGTGCCAGCAGCCCCGAGGTAGCGGGAGACTACGAGCAGTACTTC. Translated, it gives CASSPEVAGDYEQYF.

In its sample, this clone was seen a few times. The rearrangement links TRBV4-1 to TRBJ2-2; no reliable D call. Germline V lookup: CDR1 MGHRA, CDR2 YSYEKL. The length of the CDR3 is 13 residues. V dropped 0 bases and J dropped 6 bases, with 5 bases sitting between them. The CDR3 spells CASSQERAGELFF. The CDR3 region has the DNA TGCGCCAGCAGCCAAGAACGGGCCGGGGAGCTGTTTTTT.

The rearrangement joins TRBV7-2 to TRBJ2-5, with D perhaps matching TRBD2 (5 bases). Germline lookup yields CDR1 SGHTA and CDR2 FQGNSA. This CDR3 region has 16 residues. V lost 4 bases and J lost 5, with 20 bases in between. The CDR3 DNA reads as TGTGCCAGCAGCTCACTGGTGGGGAGCCGGGCGGAGACCCAGTACTTC. Translating gives CASSSLVGSRAETQYF. Supplemented by reference TRBV7-2 and TRBJ2-5, the full variable domain reads GAGVSQSPSNKVTEKGKDVELRCDPISGHTALYWYRQSLGQGLEFLIYFQGNSAPDKSGLPSDRFSAERTGGSVSTLTIQRTQQEDSAVYLCASSSLVGSRAETQYFGPGTRLLVL.

The J gene is TRBJ2-1, the V gene TRBV10-1; the match to TRBD2 covers 14 bases. V lost 4 bases, J lost 7 bases, and 6 bases stayed unmatched. The CDR3 totals 16 residues. Germline V gene data show CDR1 as WNHNN and CDR2 as SYGVQD (reference sequence). CDR3 in amino acids: CASSGRLAGGLNEQFF. The DNA of the CDR3 is TGCGCCAGCAGTGGTAGACTAGCGGGAGGGCTAAATGAGCAGTTCTTC.

Only one count was recorded for this clone. This chain joins TRBV6-6 and TRBJ2-7; perhaps TRBD2 as D (5 bases). The CDR3 is 16 residues long. V was shortened by 0 bases and J by 3 bases, with 15 bases between the two germline ends. The V gene's germline CDR1 is MNHNY and CDR2 SVGAGI (reference sequence). The CDR3 DNA reads TGTGCCAGCAGTTACTCGGGCGGCGGGTCCCGCTACGAGCAGTACTTC. Its protein product is CASSYSGGGSRYEQYF.

J is TRBJ1-1 and V is TRBV7-9, with TRBD1 matching over 9 bases. Looked up from germline, CDR1 is SEHNR and CDR2 is FQNEAQ (reference sequence). There are 14 residues in the CDR3. Unmatched junction bases numbered 6, after V lost 3 bases and J lost 7 bases. The CDR3 DNA follows: TGTGCCAGCAGCTTGGGGACAGGGTCAGTTGAAGCTTTCTTT. Protein sequence: CASSLGTGSVEAFF.

This clone appeared once. The V call is TRBV5-5, the J call TRBJ2-2; 7 bases are a match to TRBD1. With 0 bases clipped from V and 6 bases from J, the junction kept 8 bases outside the gene matches. This CDR3 has 16 amino acids. Germline lookup yields CDR1 SGHKS and CDR2 YYEKEE (reference sequence). The CDR3 sequence is CASSLERGRIPGELFF. The CDR3 DNA reads TGTGCCAGCAGCTTGGAGAGGGGGCGCATACCCGGGGAGCTGTTTTTT.

This sequence joins TRBV4-1 and TRBJ2-6, with 8 bases fitting TRBD1. CDR3 size: 18 residues. Germline CDR1 and CDR2: MGHRA and YSYEKL. J lost 2 bases, V lost 2 bases, and 8 bases had no gene match. CDR3 sequence: CASSQTTGEGAGANVLTF. CDR3 nucleotides: TGCGCCAGCAGCCAAACGACAGGGGAAGGGGCTGGGGCCAACGTCCTGACTTTC.

The chain combines TRBV24-1 with TRBJ2-3; 9 bases fit TRBD2. The CDR3 totals 16 residues. V lost 2 bases, J lost 4 bases, and 6 bases stayed unmatched. Per germline, CDR1 KGHDR and CDR2 SFDVKD. DNA for the CDR3: TGTGCCACCAGTGATTCCGCGGCGGGGGGGCCAGATACGCAGTATTTT. It specifies CATSDSAAGGPDTQYF.

In this sample, this clone turned up a few times. The chain joins TRBV5-1 to TRBJ1-6, with TRBD1 as a possible D gene (5 bases). Trimming stripped 5 bases from V and 2 bases from J, with 14 bases between. The CDR3 has 16 amino acids. The V gene's germline CDR1 is SGHRS and CDR2 YFSETQ. CDR3 sequence reads: CASSRGGTTYNSPLHF. The CDR3 bases are TGCGCCAGCAGTAGGGGAGGGACGACCTATAATTCACCCCTCCACTTT.

The rearrangement joins TRBV6-5 to TRBJ2-1, with TRBD2 identical over 12 bases. The V gene's germline CDR1 is MNHEY and CDR2 SVGAGI. The junction had 10 bases not matched to a gene; V was cut back by 6 bases and J by 10 bases. CDR3 size: 15 residues. Here the CDR3 reads CASRTSGGSVWEQFF. CDR3 nucleotides: TGTGCCAGCAGAACTAGCGGGGGGTCGGTATGGGAGCAGTTCTTC.

This chain uses TRBV18 with TRBJ1-3; TRBD1 matches at 7 bases. CDR3 length: 14 residues. The germline V gene encodes CDR1 KGHSH and CDR2 LQKENI. V shed 3 bases and J 2 bases; nucleotides not matched to a gene: 1. This chain's CDR3 is CASSPQGAGNTIYF. The DNA of the CDR3 is TGTGCCAGCTCACCGCAGGGGGCTGGAAACACCATATATTTT.